This T cell receptor (beta chain) was recovered during a study of blood T cell repertoires in COVID-19. The CDR3 runs to 15 residues. Germline V gene lookup returns CDR1 SGHRS and CDR2 YFSETQ. The V segment lost 4 bases and the J segment 3 bases; nucleotides outside the gene matches: 7. Profiled with immunoSEQ multiplex PCR; TCRdb holds only in-frame clones, not every one. The data show under 300,000 clones, around 91% seen once. The sequencing sample was made of PBMCs or T cells enriched from blood (not recorded which). V usage is TRBV5-1 and J usage is TRBJ2-1, with TRBD1 identical over 7 bases. The sequence came from a woman between 18 and 29 years old who had recovered from COVID-19. This chain's CDR3 is CASSPDRPDYNEQFF. In nucleotides, the CDR3 is TGCGCCAGCAGCCCGGACAGGCCGGACTACAATGAGCAGTTCTTC.